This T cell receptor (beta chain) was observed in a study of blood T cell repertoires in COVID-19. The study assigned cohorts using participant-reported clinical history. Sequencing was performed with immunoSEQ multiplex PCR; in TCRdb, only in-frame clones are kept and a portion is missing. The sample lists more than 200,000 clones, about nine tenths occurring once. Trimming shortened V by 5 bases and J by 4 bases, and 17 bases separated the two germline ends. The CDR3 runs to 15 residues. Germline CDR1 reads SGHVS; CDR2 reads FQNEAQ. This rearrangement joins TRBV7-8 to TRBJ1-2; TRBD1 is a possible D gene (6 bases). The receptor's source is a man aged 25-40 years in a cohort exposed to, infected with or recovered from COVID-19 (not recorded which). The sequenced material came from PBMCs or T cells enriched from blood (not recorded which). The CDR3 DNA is TGTGCCAGCAGCCACCACATCCAGGACAGCTATGGCTACACCTTC. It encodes CASSHHIQDSYGYTF.